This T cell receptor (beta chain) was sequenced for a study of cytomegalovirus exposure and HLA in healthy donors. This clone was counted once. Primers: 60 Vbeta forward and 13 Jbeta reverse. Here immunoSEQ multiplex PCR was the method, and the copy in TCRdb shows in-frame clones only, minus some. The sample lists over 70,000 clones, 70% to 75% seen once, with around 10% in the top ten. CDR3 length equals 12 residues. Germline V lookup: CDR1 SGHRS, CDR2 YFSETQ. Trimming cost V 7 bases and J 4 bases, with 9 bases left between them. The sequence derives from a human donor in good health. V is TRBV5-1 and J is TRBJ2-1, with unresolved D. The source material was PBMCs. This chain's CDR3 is CASHLGYNEQFF. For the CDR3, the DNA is TGCGCCAGCCACCTAGGTTACAATGAGCAGTTCTTC.